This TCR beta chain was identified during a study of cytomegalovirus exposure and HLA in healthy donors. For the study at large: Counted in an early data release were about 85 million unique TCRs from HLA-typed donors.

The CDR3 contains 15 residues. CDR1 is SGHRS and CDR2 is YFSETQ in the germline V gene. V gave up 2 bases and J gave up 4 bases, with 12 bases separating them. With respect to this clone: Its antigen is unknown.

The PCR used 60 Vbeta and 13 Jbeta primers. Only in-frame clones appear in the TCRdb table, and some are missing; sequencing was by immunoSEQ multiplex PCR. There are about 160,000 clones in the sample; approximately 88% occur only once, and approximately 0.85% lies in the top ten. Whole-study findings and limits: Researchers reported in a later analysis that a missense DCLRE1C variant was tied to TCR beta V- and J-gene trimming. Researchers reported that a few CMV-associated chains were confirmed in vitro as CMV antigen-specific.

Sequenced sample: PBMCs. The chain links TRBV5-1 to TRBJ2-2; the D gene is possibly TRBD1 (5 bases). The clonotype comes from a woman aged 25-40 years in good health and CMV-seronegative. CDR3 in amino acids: CASSFTRAPTGELFF. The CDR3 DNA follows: TGCGCCAGCAGCTTCACCAGGGCGCCCACCGGGGAGCTGTTTTTT. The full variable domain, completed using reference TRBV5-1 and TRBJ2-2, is KAGVTQTPRYLIKTRGQQVTLSCSPISGHRSVSWYQQTPGQGLQFLFEYFSETQRNKGNFPGRFSGRQFSNSRSEMNVSTLELGDSALYLCASSFTRAPTGELFFGEGSRLTVL.